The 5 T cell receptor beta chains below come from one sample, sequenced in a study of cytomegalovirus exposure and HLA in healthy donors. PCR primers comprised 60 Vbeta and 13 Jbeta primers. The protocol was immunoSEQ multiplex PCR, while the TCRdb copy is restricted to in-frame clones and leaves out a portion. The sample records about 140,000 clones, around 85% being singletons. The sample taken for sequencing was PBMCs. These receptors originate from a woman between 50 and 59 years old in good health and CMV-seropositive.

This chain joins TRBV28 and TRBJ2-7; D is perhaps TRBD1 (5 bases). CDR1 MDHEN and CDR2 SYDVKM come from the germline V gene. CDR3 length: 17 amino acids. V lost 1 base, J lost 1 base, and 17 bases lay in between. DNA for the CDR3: TGTGCCAGCAGTTTATCCCGGTTGCAGGACATATCCTACGAGCAGTACTTC. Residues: CASSLSRLQDISYEQYF. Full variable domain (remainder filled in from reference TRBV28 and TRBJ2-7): DVKVTQSSRYLVKRTGEKVFLECVQDMDHENMFWYRQDPGLGLRLIYFSYDVKMKEKGDIPEGYSVSREKKERFSLILESASTNQTSMYLCASSLSRLQDISYEQYFGPGTRLTVT.

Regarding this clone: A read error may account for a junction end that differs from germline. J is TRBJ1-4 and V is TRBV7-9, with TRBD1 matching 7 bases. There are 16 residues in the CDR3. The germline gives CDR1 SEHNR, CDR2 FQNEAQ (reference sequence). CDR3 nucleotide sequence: TGTTCCAGCAGCTTAGCGATGGGGCAGGGGGGTGAAAAACTGTTTTTT. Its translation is CSSSLAMGQGGEKLFF.

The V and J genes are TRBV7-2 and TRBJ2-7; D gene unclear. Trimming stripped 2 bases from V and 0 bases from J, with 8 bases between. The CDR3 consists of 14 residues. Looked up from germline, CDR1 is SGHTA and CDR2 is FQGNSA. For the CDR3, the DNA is TGTGCCAGCAGCTTAACCGGTAACTCCTACGAGCAGTACTTC. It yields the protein CASSLTGNSYEQYF.

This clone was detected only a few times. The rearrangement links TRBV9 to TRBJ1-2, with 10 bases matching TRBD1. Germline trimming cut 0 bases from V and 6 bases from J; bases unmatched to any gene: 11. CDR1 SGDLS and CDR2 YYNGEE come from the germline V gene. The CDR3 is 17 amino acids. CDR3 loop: CASSVGGWTGGVDGYTF. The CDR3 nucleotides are TGTGCCAGCAGCGTAGGTGGTTGGACAGGGGGAGTGGATGGCTACACCTTC.

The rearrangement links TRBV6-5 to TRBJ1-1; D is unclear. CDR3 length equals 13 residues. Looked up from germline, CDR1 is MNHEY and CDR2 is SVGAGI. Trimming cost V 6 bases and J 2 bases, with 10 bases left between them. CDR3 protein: CASRTSANTEAFF. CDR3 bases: TGTGCCAGCAGGACATCAGCCAACACTGAAGCTTTCTTT.